The 30 T cell receptor beta chains given below trace back to one sample, sequenced in a study of T cells in Graves' hyperthyroidism and ophthalmopathy. Amplified TCR beta CDR3 regions derived from RNA transcripts. The HTBI primer set served for first-round RT-PCR of the TCR CDR3. TCRdb called the multiplex PCR reads again in MiXCR, with one record for every CDR3 protein. The profile shows about 520,000 distinct CDR3 sequences, approximately 25% of them singletons. The sample comprised blood. Receptor source: a young woman with Graves' ophthalmopathy.

The chain employs TRBV7-2 and TRBJ1-2, with a possible D match to TRBD1 (5 bases). V was shortened by 0 bases and J by 3 bases, with 14 bases between the two germline ends. This CDR3 is built from 16 residues. CDR1 and CDR2 (germline): SGHTA, FQGNSA. The CDR3 region is CASSLALGRADYGYTF. The DNA of the CDR3 is TGTGCCAGCAGCTTAGCGCTCGGCAGGGCGGACTATGGCTACACCTTC.

This clonotype was picked up many times. The chain couples TRBV15 to TRBJ1-3; D not resolved. The V end was cut by 1 base, the J end by 0 bases, with 10 bases between. In germline, CDR1 is LNHNV, CDR2 YYDKDF (reference sequence). This CDR3 spans 16 amino acids. Here the CDR3 reads CATSRGFGSSGNTIYF. DNA of the CDR3: TGTGCCACCAGCAGAGGATTCGGGAGCTCTGGAAACACCATATATTTT.

Only one count was recorded for this clonotype. This chain connects TRBV28 to TRBJ1-2, with D maybe TRBD1 (6 bases). There are 13 residues in the CDR3. Per germline, CDR1 MDHEN and CDR2 SYDVKM. The germline V and J ends were trimmed by 4 bases and 4 bases, with 10 bases remaining between them. The CDR3 here is CASSWGPTYGYTF. The CDR3 bases are TGTGCCAGCAGTTGGGGGCCTACCTATGGCTACACCTTC.

This clonotype was seen many times. The chain combines TRBV7-8 with TRBJ2-5; 12 nucleotides line up with TRBD1. The CDR3 has 17 amino acids. Germline CDR1 is SGHVS and CDR2 is FQNEAQ. Trimming at V came to 6 bases and at J to 5 bases, leaving 13 bases not matched to a gene. The CDR3 DNA follows: TGTGCCAGCAGGGCCGGGACAGGGGGCGCGGAGGGGGAGACCCAGTACTTC. Translated: CASRAGTGGAEGETQYF.

This clonotype showed up many times. This chain uses TRBV6-1 with TRBJ1-1, with 9 bases that match TRBD1. The CDR3 is 12 residues long. The V and J ends lost 6 bases and 11 bases, in that order; junction bases with no gene match: 7. CDR1 is MNHNS and CDR2 is SASEGT in the germline V gene. The CDR3 DNA reads TGTGCCAGCAGCCGGACAGGGGATGAGGCTTTCTTT. Its translation: CASSRTGDEAFF.

This clonotype was seen at least ten times. The V gene is TRBV5-1, the J gene TRBJ2-6; D call uncertain. The CDR3 runs 15 residues. In germline, CDR1 is SGHRS, CDR2 YFSETQ. The ends were cut back, 3 bases at V and 2 bases at J, with 9 bases in the middle. The DNA of the CDR3 is TGCGCCAGCAGCTCCCGGTTGGCTGGGGCCAACGTCCTGACTTTC. Translation: CASSSRLAGANVLTF.

This clonotype has a count of ten or more. The rearrangement links TRBV29-1 to TRBJ1-1; no clear D gene. CDR1 and CDR2 (germline): SQVTM, ANQGSEA. V was cut by 2 bases and J by 11 bases, with 15 bases left in between. The CDR3 extends over 12 amino acids. CDR3 loop: CSVETGLSLAFF. CDR3 nucleotides: TGCAGCGTTGAAACCGGCCTCTCGTTGGCTTTCTTT.

This clonotype appeared a few times. The chain combines TRBV6-1 with TRBJ1-5; D is uncertain. The V gene's germline CDR1 is MNHNS and CDR2 SASEGT. The CDR3 loop spans 15 amino acids. Trimming removed 7 bases at V and 2 bases at J, with 15 bases between. The CDR3, as DNA: TGTGCCAGCATTCTAATTTCGGGAGGCAATCAGCCCCAGCATTTT. It yields the protein CASILISGGNQPQHF.

The V and J genes are TRBV6-1 and TRBJ2-7, with 9 bases lining up with TRBD2. This CDR3 is 15 amino acids long. Germline V gives CDR1 MNHNS, CDR2 SASEGT. The trim removed 6 bases at V and 11 bases at J, leaving 17 bases unmatched. CDR3 nucleotides: TGTGCCAGCAGACACAAAGGACTAGCGCTCAATAAGGAGTACTTC. It codes for CASRHKGLALNKEYF.

There are many counts of this clonotype. The DNA of the CDR3 is TGTGCCAGCAGCTTAGGAGTGGGGAATAATTCACCCCTCCACTTT. Protein sequence: CASSLGVGNNSPLHF. The rearrangement links TRBV11-1 to TRBJ1-6, with D unclear. V shed 1 base and J shed 5 bases, with 9 bases lying between them. The CDR3 is 15 residues long. The germline CDR1 and CDR2 sequences are SGHAT and FQDESV (reference sequence).

Many counts were recorded for this clonotype. V is TRBV28 and J is TRBJ2-4, with D possibly called TRBD1 or TRBD2 (6 bases each). This CDR3 is 14 amino acids long. V lost 5 bases to trimming and J lost 6 bases, with 14 bases between them. CDR1 and CDR2 (germline): MDHEN, SYDVKM. CDR3 sequence (DNA): TGTGCCAGCAGTAGGGGGGCTGGTGGAAACATTCAGTACTTC. Translated, it gives CASSRGAGGNIQYF.

This clonotype turned up a few times. The chain combines TRBV5-1 with TRBJ2-2, with D perhaps TRBD1 (5 bases). V was trimmed by 4 bases and J by 6 bases, leaving 16 bases between them. The CDR3 is made up of 15 amino acids. Germline V CDR1 and CDR2: SGHRS, YFSETQ. CDR3 DNA sequence: TGCGCCAGCAGCAGGTCAGGGATCGGTGCCGGGGAGCTGTTTTTT. Translation: CASSRSGIGAGELFF.

In this sample, this clonotype turned up a few times. The J gene is TRBJ2-2, the V gene TRBV20-1; TRBD2 matches at 9 bases. V shed 8 bases, J shed 6 bases, and the junction held 13 bases outside the gene matches. The CDR3 covers 15 residues. The V gene's germline CDR1 is DFQATT and CDR2 SNEGSKA (reference sequence). The CDR3: CSTRPAGGRPGELFF. In nucleotides, the CDR3 is TGCAGTACACGGCCCGCGGGGGGGCGTCCCGGGGAGCTGTTTTTT.

This clonotype was recorded many times. At one of its ends the junction is not consistent with the germline gene, which may arise from a read error. Here the CDR3 reads CASSLNSYEQYF. The CDR3 DNA follows: TGTGCCAGCAGCTTAAACTCCTACGAGCAGTACTTC. The chain joins TRBV5-1 to TRBJ2-7; D gene uncertain. The CDR3 has 12 residues. CDR1 is SGHRS and CDR2 is YFSETQ in the germline V gene.

This clonotype was detected only a few times. The rearrangement links TRBV20-1 to TRBJ1-2; possible D gene TRBD1, 5 bases. V gave up 6 bases and J gave up 7 bases, with 21 bases separating them. The CDR3 length is 14 residues. Per germline, CDR1 DFQATT and CDR2 SNEGSKA (reference sequence). The CDR3: CSAHTREGRSGYTF. CDR3 bases: TGCAGTGCCCACACCCGAGAGGGACGGTCTGGCTACACCTTC.

This clonotype was counted many times. The chain carries TRBV5-1 and TRBJ2-3, with a weak D call TRBD1 (7 bases). This CDR3 is built from 14 residues. Germline V gene lookup returns CDR1 SGHRS and CDR2 YFSETQ. The V end was cut by 7 bases, the J end by 2 bases, with 14 bases between. The CDR3 coding sequence is TGCGCCAGCCTCAGGGGGGATCCCACAGATACGCAGTATTTT. Amino acids: CASLRGDPTDTQYF.

The chain has TRBV12-5 and TRBJ2-7; no clear D gene. Trimming shortened V by 0 bases and J by 6 bases, and 9 bases separated the two germline ends. Germline V lookup: CDR1 LGHNT, CDR2 FRNRAP. The CDR3 consists of 13 residues. The CDR3 sequence is CASGLVWIGEQYF. For the CDR3, the DNA is TGTGCTAGTGGTTTGGTATGGATCGGCGAGCAGTACTTC.

This clonotype has at least ten counts. The rearrangement joins TRBV6-5 to TRBJ2-3; maybe TRBD1 (7 bases). Trimming removed 3 bases from V and 6 bases from J, with 16 bases in between. The germline gives CDR1 MNHEY, CDR2 SVGAGI. The CDR3 is 15 residues long. DNA for the CDR3: TGTGCCAGCAGTTATAGTCCACAGGGGAGGGATACGCAGTATTTT. Translated, it gives CASSYSPQGRDTQYF.

The J gene is TRBJ1-5, the V gene TRBV11-2, with D perhaps TRBD1 (5 bases). Germline V gene lookup returns CDR1 SGHAT and CDR2 FQNNGV. This CDR3 contains 16 residues. V was clipped by 5 bases and J by 3 bases, with 17 bases between them. CDR3 sequence: CASSPMGRAHNQPQHF. The CDR3 nucleotides are TGTGCCAGCAGCCCAATGGGCAGGGCACACAATCAGCCCCAGCATTTT.

This clonotype was seen a handful of times. A read error may explain this, as a much larger clone is one base away. V is TRBV18 and J is TRBJ1-2; the D gene is possibly TRBD1 (5 bases). This CDR3 has 15 residues. Germline V gene sequence: CDR1 KGHSH, CDR2 LQKENI. The CDR3, as DNA: TGTGCCATCTCACCACCGGAGGGGCGAATTTATGGCTACACCTTC. Its protein product is CAISPPEGRIYGYTF.

CDR3 sequence: CASTRWGYTF. CDR3 bases: TGTGCCAGCACCCGGTGGGGCTACACCTTC. The chain has TRBV28 and TRBJ1-2; D not certain. V lost 7 bases, J lost 8 bases, and 8 bases lay in between. In germline, CDR1 is MDHEN, CDR2 SYDVKM. CDR3 size: 10 residues.

The chain uses TRBV28 and TRBJ2-2; 11 bases are a match to TRBD1. This CDR3 is 18 amino acids long. The junction had 11 bases not matched to a gene; V was cut back by 5 bases and J by 3 bases. The germline CDR1 and CDR2 sequences are MDHEN and SYDVKM. CDR3 region: CASSPPPGQGADTGELFF. The DNA of the CDR3 is TGTGCCAGCAGTCCCCCCCCCGGACAGGGGGCTGACACCGGGGAGCTGTTTTTT.

This clonotype was recorded at least ten times. The V call is TRBV6-1, the J call TRBJ1-1; D perhaps matches TRBD1 (5 bases). Germline assignment: CDR1 MNHNS and CDR2 SASEGT. CDR3 length: 13 residues. Trimming shortened V by 8 bases and J by 6 bases, and 16 bases separated the two germline ends. The DNA of the CDR3 is TGTGCCAGCCGCCGGGACCTCCTCCCTGAAGCTTTCTTT. Translated: CASRRDLLPEAFF.

This chain joins TRBV27 and TRBJ2-7; 7 nucleotides match TRBD2. The CDR3 extends over 15 amino acids. Germline V gives CDR1 MNHEY, CDR2 SMNVEV (reference sequence). Unmatched junction bases numbered 9, after V lost 5 bases and J lost 2 bases. The CDR3 DNA reads TGTGCCAGCAGTCCTTCCCCTAGCGGACCCTACGAGCAGTACTTC. Translating it yields CASSPSPSGPYEQYF.

Many counts were recorded for this clonotype. The CDR3 DNA reads as TGTGCCGGGCGGACCGACACCTACGAGCAGTACTTC. Translated, it gives CAGRTDTYEQYF. The chain joins TRBV2 to TRBJ2-7; D is unclear. Germline V gene sequence: CDR1 SNHLY, CDR2 FYNNEI. Trimming removed 11 bases from V and 2 bases from J, with 13 bases in between. The CDR3 has 12 amino acids.

This clonotype has a count of ten or more. CDR3 sequence reads: CASSPPGVGYGYTF. The CDR3 DNA sequence: TGTGCCAGCTCACCACCGGGGGTAGGGTATGGCTACACCTTC. The V call is TRBV18, the J call TRBJ1-2, with D perhaps TRBD1 (5 bases). The CDR3 length is 14 residues. CDR1 and CDR2 from the germline V gene are KGHSH and LQKENI. V lost 0 bases and J lost 5, with 10 bases in between.

This clonotype was observed many times. This chain links TRBV2 with TRBJ2-7; D is uncertain. Germline V gene sequence: CDR1 SNHLY, CDR2 FYNNEI. This CDR3 contains 12 residues. The ends were cut back, 3 bases at V and 3 bases at J, with 6 bases in the middle. CDR3: CASSDWGYEQYF. The CDR3 DNA reads TGTGCCAGCAGTGACTGGGGCTACGAGCAGTACTTC.

This chain joins TRBV6-1 and TRBJ2-7; possible D gene TRBD1, 6 bases. Germline loops: CDR1 MNHNS, CDR2 SASEGT. V was cut by 1 base and J by 2 bases, with 9 bases left in between. The CDR3 has 14 residues. For the CDR3, the DNA is TGTGCCAGCAGTGAAGGGGCAGGGGCCTACGAGCAGTACTTC. It codes for CASSEGAGAYEQYF.

This clonotype has a count of ten or more. J is TRBJ1-2 and V is TRBV6-1, with a weak D call TRBD1 (5 bases). This CDR3 region has 15 residues. The germline V gene has CDR1 MNHNS and CDR2 SASEGT. V dropped 2 bases and J dropped 5 bases, with 15 bases sitting between them. The CDR3: CASSERAGLVYGYTF. The CDR3 nucleotides are TGTGCCAGCAGTGAACGGGCAGGGCTCGTTTATGGCTACACCTTC.

This clonotype occurred many times. This chain uses TRBV20-1 with TRBJ1-1; the D gene is possibly TRBD1 (5 bases). This CDR3 is 14 amino acids long. The germline V gene encodes CDR1 DFQATT and CDR2 SNEGSKA (reference sequence). Trimming shortened V by 5 bases and J by 4 bases, and 17 bases separated the two germline ends. Written as DNA, the CDR3 is TGCAGTGCTCCCGGGGCAGACACCGGCACTGAAGCTTTCTTT. It encodes CSAPGADTGTEAFF.